The 9 T cell receptor beta chains presented below share a single source sample, sequenced in a study of T cell responses to AZD1222 COVID-19 vaccine. Clones were sequenced by immunoSEQ multiplex PCR, and TCRdb holds only the in-frame ones, with some missing. The repertoire holds 140,000 to 150,000 clones, with over 85% as singletons. Sequenced here: peripheral blood, sampled on day 0 of AZD1222 vaccination. The origin of the receptors is an adult in good health.

This chain links TRBV27 with TRBJ1-2, with D maybe TRBD1 (5 bases). CDR3 length: 15 amino acids. Trimming took 5 bases from V and 5 from J, leaving 18 bases between them. Per germline, CDR1 MNHEY and CDR2 SMNVEV (reference sequence). The CDR3 DNA is TGTGCCAGCAGTCAAGGACAAGGGAGGTTGTATGGCTACACCTTC. It codes for CASSQGQGRLYGYTF.

V usage is TRBV5-1 and J usage is TRBJ2-5, with TRBD2 matching 11 bases. Germline V gene data show CDR1 as SGHRS and CDR2 as YFSETQ. With 4 bases clipped from V and 5 bases from J, the junction kept 7 bases outside the gene matches. The CDR3 has 15 residues. The CDR3 loop is CASSTGLAGWETQYF. In DNA, the CDR3 is TGCGCCAGCAGCACTGGACTAGCGGGTTGGGAGACCCAGTACTTC.

The genes are TRBV29-1 and TRBJ1-2, with D possibly matching TRBD1 (5 bases). V lost 5 bases, J lost 8 bases, and 24 bases lay in between. The CDR3 has 15 residues. The V gene's germline CDR1 is SQVTM and CDR2 ANQGSEA. The CDR3 DNA sequence: TGCAGCGTTCCCGACGGGGGACTCACTTTCTACGGCTACACCTTC. Its protein product is CSVPDGGLTFYGYTF.

CDR3 residues: CASSLDRRNTIYF. The CDR3 DNA is TGCGCCAGCAGCTTGGACAGAAGAAACACCATATATTTT. The chain joins TRBV5-1 to TRBJ1-3; unclear D gene. Trimming took 0 bases from V and 5 from J, leaving 6 bases between them. CDR1 is SGHRS, CDR2 YFSETQ, per germline. The CDR3 runs 13 residues.

The chain is built from TRBV3-1 (or the pseudogene TRBV3-2) and TRBJ1-1; 7 bases are a match to TRBD1. V gave up 6 bases and J gave up 4 bases; unmatched junction bases: 11. This CDR3 comprises 15 residues. Per the germline V gene, CDR1 is LGHDT and CDR2 is YNNKEL (reference sequence). The CDR3 DNA sequence: TGTGCCAGCAGTCGGAGAGGGGGCCGGGCCACTGAAGCTTTCTTT. This translates into CASSRRGGRATEAFF.

V usage is TRBV24-1 and J usage is TRBJ2-1; D uncertain. The ends were cut back, 5 bases at V and 5 bases at J, with 6 bases in the middle. Germline CDR1 is KGHDR and CDR2 is SFDVKD. This CDR3 has 12 amino acids. CDR3 sequence: CATSGTNNEQFF. CDR3 sequence (DNA): TGTGCCACCAGTGGCACAAACAATGAGCAGTTCTTC.

The genes are TRBV2 and TRBJ2-3; TRBD2 aligns across 10 bases. The trim removed 0 bases at V and 7 bases at J, leaving 7 bases unmatched. The CDR3 has 16 residues. Germline V gene data show CDR1 as SNHLY and CDR2 as FYNNEI. CDR3 loop: CASSEAPSGSSYTQYF. CDR3 bases: TGTGCCAGCAGTGAAGCCCCTAGCGGGAGTTCATATACGCAGTATTTT.

V and J are TRBV5-1 and TRBJ1-4; perhaps TRBD1 as D (5 bases). Germline CDR1 SGHRS, CDR2 YFSETQ. The CDR3 is made up of 14 amino acids. Trimming pared 0 bases from V and 6 bases from J, leaving 9 bases between. This CDR3 reads CASSLGTFDEKLFF. The CDR3 DNA reads as TGCGCCAGCAGCTTGGGGACATTTGATGAAAAACTGTTTTTT.

The chain joins TRBV7-9 to TRBJ1-5; D unresolved. Germline loops: CDR1 SEHNR, CDR2 FQNEAQ (reference sequence). The CDR3 sequence is 15 residues long. V was cut by 3 bases and J by 3 bases, with 12 bases left in between. CDR3 sequence (DNA): TGTGCCAGCAGCTTTGGATGGGCCGACAATCAGCCCCAGCATTTT. It is translated as CASSFGWADNQPQHF. Based on the CDR3 plus reference TRBV7-9 and TRBJ1-5, the full variable domain is DTGVSQNPRHKITKRGQNVTFRCDPISEHNRLYWYRQTLGQGPEFLTYFQNEAQLEKSRLLSDRFSAERPKGSFSTLEIQRTEQGDSAMYLCASSFGWADNQPQHFGDGTRLSIL.